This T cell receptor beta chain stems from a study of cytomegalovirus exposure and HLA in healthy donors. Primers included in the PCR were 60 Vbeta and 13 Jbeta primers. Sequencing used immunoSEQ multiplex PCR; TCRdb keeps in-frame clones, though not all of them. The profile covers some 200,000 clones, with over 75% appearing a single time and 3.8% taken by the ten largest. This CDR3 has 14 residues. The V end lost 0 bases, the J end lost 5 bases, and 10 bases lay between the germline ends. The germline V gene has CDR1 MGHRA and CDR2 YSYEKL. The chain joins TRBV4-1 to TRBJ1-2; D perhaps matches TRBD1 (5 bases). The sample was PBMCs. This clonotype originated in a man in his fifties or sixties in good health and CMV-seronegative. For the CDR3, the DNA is TGCGCCAGCAGCCAAGAGTCGTCAGGGTATGGCTACACCTTC. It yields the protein CASSQESSGYGYTF.